The present T cell receptor beta chain was sequenced within a study of OX40 agonist ivuxolimab in advanced cancers. Overall study: Dose-escalation patients suffered from hepatocellular carcinoma, melanoma, renal cell or head and neck cancer.

The V gene's germline CDR1 is SGHDT and CDR2 YYEEEE. V dropped 0 bases and J dropped 5 bases, with 2 bases sitting between them. The CDR3 is made up of 11 amino acids. Generated by immunoSEQ multiplex PCR, the TCRdb table keeps only in-frame clones and is missing some. Of around 15,000 clones in the sample, 84% were seen once. Exclusion applied to patients with autoimmune disease history or systemic immunosuppression. Sampled blood was obtained at baseline, cycle 4 day 1, and cycle 7 day 1. The source material was CD4+ or CD8+ T cells sorted from blood, sampled in a trial of the OX40 agonist ivuxolimab. J is TRBJ2-5 and V is TRBV5-6; D unresolved. This TCR was sampled from an adult with an advanced solid tumor such as melanoma, head and neck, liver or kidney cancer. The CDR3: CASSLAETQYF. For the CDR3, the DNA is TGTGCCAGCAGCTTGGCCGAGACCCAGTACTTC.